The clone carrying this T cell receptor beta chain showed up just a few times. This entry belongs to a study of blood T cell repertoires in COVID-19. Across the whole study: The United States, Italy and Spain provided the acute and convalescent COVID-19 samples. The cDNA or gDNA used as material had been derived from T cells, B-cell-depleted T cells, or PBMCs.

Authors' data handling: Reference gene primers were amplified, and this amplification served to estimate nucleated cell counts. Libraries were prepared by immunoSEQ multiplex PCR; TCRdb keeps only in-frame clonotypes and omits some of them. V, J and clone size were drawn from that table, and D and trimming were deduced from the DNA. The profile shows over 100,000 clones, roughly 80% of them singletons. V was cut by 3 bases and J by 3 bases, with 11 bases left in between. Germline CDR1 reads KGHDR; CDR2 reads SFDVKD. This CDR3 has 14 amino acids. The sample consisted of peripheral blood. This sequence originates from a woman in her fifties or sixties with acute or convalescent COVID-19. The chain employs TRBV24-1 and TRBJ2-7; perhaps TRBD2 as D (6 bases). CDR3 DNA sequence: TGTGCCACCAGTGATCCAACTAGCAGCTACGAGCAGTACTTC. Residues: CATSDPTSSYEQYF.